The 31 T cell receptor beta chains below come from one sample, sequenced in a study of persistence of HIV-infected CD4 T cells. Antigen specificity for these receptors is unknown. The libraries were made with immunoSEQ version 4 in survey mode. The repertoire was sequenced with immunoSEQ multiplex PCR; TCRdb's copy has only in-frame clones and lacks some. The table lists 50,000 or so clones, around 80% of them singletons, with about 3% in the top ten. The stimulus was lysate of CMV-infected fibroblasts, 10 ug/mL. Sorted nonresponding memory CD4+ T cells were CD40L-negative, CD69-negative, CD45RO-high. The sample here was CD4+ T cells sorted from PBMCs after roughly 19-hour stimulation, taken from a patient who received antiretroviral therapy. The receptors here all came from an adult man with HIV who was CMV-seropositive.

The CDR3 sequence: CSVGEGGHEQYF. The CDR3 region has the DNA TGCAGCGTTGGTGAAGGGGGCCACGAGCAGTACTTC. V and J are TRBV29-1 and TRBJ2-7; the match to TRBD1 covers 7 bases. CDR1 and CDR2 from the germline V gene are SQVTM and ANQGSEA. V lost 4 bases, J lost 5 bases, and 5 bases stayed unmatched. The CDR3 is made up of 12 amino acids.

V usage is TRBV18 and J usage is TRBJ1-6; 7 bases agree with TRBD1. There are 17 residues in the CDR3. V gave up 5 bases and J gave up 9 bases; unmatched junction bases: 16. Germline CDR1 is KGHSH and CDR2 is LQKENI. CDR3 residues: CASSMVQNRGMSSPLHF. CDR3 bases: TGTGCCAGCTCAATGGTCCAAAACAGGGGAATGAGTTCACCCCTCCACTTT.

The chain recombines TRBV5-1 with TRBJ2-2; TRBD1 matches at 9 bases. Germline V CDR1 and CDR2: SGHRS, YFSETQ. Losses at the gene ends were 2 bases for V and 6 bases for J; bases not matched to a gene: 8. The CDR3 has 16 amino acids. As DNA, the CDR3 is TGCGCCAGCAGCTTCTCGGGACAGGGAGGCTCCGGGGAGCTGTTTTTT. It encodes CASSFSGQGGSGELFF.

The rearrangement joins TRBV30 to TRBJ2-7; no reliable D call. Germline V gene data show CDR1 as GTSNPN and CDR2 as SVGIG (reference sequence). The length of the CDR3 is 11 residues. Trimming shortened V by 0 bases and J by 6 bases, and 6 bases separated the two germline ends. The CDR3, as DNA: TGTGCCTGGAGTGTACTCGGCGAGCAGTACTTC. This encodes CAWSVLGEQYF. Together with reference TRBV30 and TRBJ2-7, the CDR3 gives the full variable domain: SQTIHQWPATLVQPVGSPLSLECTVEGTSNPNLYWYRQAAGRGLQLLFYSVGIGQISSEVPQNLSASRPQDRQFILSSKKLLLSDSGFYLCAWSVLGEQYFGPGTRLTVT.

This clone was recorded a few times. This chain joins TRBV27 and TRBJ1-5, with unresolved D. CDR3 length equals 16 residues. Trimming cost V 6 bases and J 1 base, with 16 bases left between them. Germline V gives CDR1 MNHEY, CDR2 SMNVEV (reference sequence). The chain's CDR3 is CASSPRGVVSNQPQHF. As DNA, the CDR3 is TGTGCCAGCAGCCCCCGGGGAGTGGTAAGCAATCAGCCCCAGCATTTT.

The chain is built from TRBV7-2 and TRBJ2-6; 8 bases are shared with TRBD1. The CDR3 is 19 residues long. V gave up 3 bases and J gave up 2 bases; unmatched junction bases: 12. Germline CDR1 SGHTA, CDR2 FQGNSA. The CDR3 reads CASSFIIRGQRAGANVLTF. DNA for the CDR3: TGTGCCAGCAGCTTCATAATCAGGGGGCAAAGGGCTGGGGCCAACGTCCTGACTTTC.

This clone was found a few times. The chain has TRBV3-1 (or the pseudogene TRBV3-2) and TRBJ1-2; D remains ambiguous. V lost 1 base and J 0 bases, leaving 6 bases between the germline ends. This CDR3 has 14 amino acids. CDR1 is LGHDT and CDR2 is YNNKEL in the germline V gene (reference sequence). The CDR3 spells CASSQAPTNYGYTF. CDR3 nucleotide sequence: TGTGCCAGCAGCCAAGCACCAACTAACTATGGCTACACCTTC.

This clone was observed a few times. CDR3 sequence: CSASTTGSNQPQHF. The CDR3 coding sequence is TGCAGTGCTAGTACGACAGGGAGCAATCAGCCCCAGCATTTT. V usage is TRBV20-1 and J usage is TRBJ1-5; 7 bases map to TRBD1. Germline CDR1 is DFQATT and CDR2 is SNEGSKA (reference sequence). The CDR3 has 14 residues. Trimming took 3 bases from V and 1 from J; bases not matched to a gene: 3.

V usage is TRBV7-2 and J usage is TRBJ2-2; D might be TRBD1 or TRBD2, each matching 6 bases. This CDR3 contains 13 residues. The germline V and J ends were trimmed by 5 bases and 5 bases, with 9 bases remaining between them. Germline values: CDR1 SGHTA, CDR2 FQGNSA. The CDR3 loop is CASSRGRTGELFF. CDR3 coding DNA: TGTGCCAGCAGCCGGGGGCGAACCGGGGAGCTGTTTTTT.

The rearrangement links TRBV6-5 to TRBJ1-1; TRBD1 matches at 9 bases. Trimming cost V 5 bases and J 2 bases; bases outside gene matches: 3. This CDR3 spans 14 amino acids. Germline assignment: CDR1 MNHEY and CDR2 SVGAGI. CDR3 sequence: CASSRDRANTEAFF. The CDR3 nucleotides read TGTGCCAGCAGTCGGGACAGGGCAAACACTGAAGCTTTCTTT.

The gene calls are TRBV28 and TRBJ2-1; no firm D call. With 2 bases removed from V and 12 bases from J, the gap between germline ends came to 8 bases. Germline V CDR1 and CDR2: MDHEN, SYDVKM. The CDR3 has 11 residues. The CDR3 DNA reads as TGTGCCAGCAGTTTACAGCGTGGGCAGTTCTTC. Translated: CASSLQRGQFF.

The rearrangement links TRBV18 to TRBJ2-5; 10 positions match TRBD1. Germline loops: CDR1 KGHSH, CDR2 LQKENI. The CDR3 runs to 14 residues. Unmatched junction bases numbered 3, after V lost 3 bases and J lost 5 bases. In nucleotides, the CDR3 is TGTGCCAGCTCACCGGGACAGGGGTTGGAGACCCAGTACTTC. Its protein is CASSPGQGLETQYF.

The chain combines TRBV2 with TRBJ2-4; TRBD2 matches at 11 bases. The CDR3 sequence is 17 residues long. Germline V gives CDR1 SNHLY, CDR2 FYNNEI. The V gene end was trimmed by 2 bases and the J gene end by 0 bases; junction bases not matched to a gene: 3. CDR3 in amino acids: CASSERGLAVAKNIQYF. CDR3 nucleotides: TGTGCCAGCAGTGAAAGGGGACTAGCGGTAGCCAAAAACATTCAGTACTTC. The complete variable domain, with remaining parts taken from reference TRBV2 and TRBJ2-4, reads EPEVTQTPSHQVTQMGQEVILRCVPISNHLYFYWYRQILGQKVEFLVSFYNNEISEKSEIFDDQFSVERPDGSNFTLKIRSTKLEDSAMYFCASSERGLAVAKNIQYFGAGTRLSVL.

V usage is TRBV7-2 and J usage is TRBJ2-5, with 9 bases fitting TRBD2. This CDR3 has 15 amino acids. Germline CDR1 and CDR2: SGHTA and FQGNSA. Unmatched junction bases numbered 2, after V lost 2 bases and J lost 1 base. The DNA for the CDR3 is TGTGCCAGCAGCTTAAGAGCGGGAGGCCAAGAGACCCAGTACTTC. Translating gives CASSLRAGGQETQYF. Based on the CDR3 plus reference TRBV7-2 and TRBJ2-5, the full variable domain is GAGVSQSPSNKVTEKGKDVELRCDPISGHTALYWYRQSLGQGLEFLIYFQGNSAPDKSGLPSDRFSAERTGGSVSTLTIQRTQQEDSAVYLCASSLRAGGQETQYFGPGTRLLVL.

The chain uses TRBV6-5 and TRBJ1-2; TRBD1 might be the D (5 bases). This CDR3 is built from 16 residues. V gave up 4 bases and J gave up 0 bases, with 15 bases separating them. Germline CDR1 and CDR2: MNHEY and SVGAGI. The CDR3 DNA reads as TGTGCCAGCAGTTCTCCAGGGCAGGCAGCTAACTATGGCTACACCTTC. Its translation: CASSSPGQAANYGYTF.

The chain combines TRBV6-5 with TRBJ1-3; a possible D gene is TRBD1 (6 bases). CDR3 length equals 15 residues. Deletions cut 4 bases from V and 2 bases from J, with 12 bases between. The germline gives CDR1 MNHEY, CDR2 SVGAGI. DNA of the CDR3: TGTGCCAGCAGTTTGGACAGCTGGCCTGGAAACACCATATATTTT. It codes for CASSLDSWPGNTIYF.

V gene TRBV5-1 combines with J gene TRBJ1-1; no firm D call. Looked up from germline, CDR1 is SGHRS and CDR2 is YFSETQ. V lost 0 bases, J lost 1 base, and 10 bases lay in between. The length of the CDR3 is 15 residues. CDR3 loop: CASSLGPSANTEAFF. The CDR3 DNA follows: TGCGCCAGCAGCTTGGGACCTTCAGCGAACACTGAAGCTTTCTTT. Drawing the rest from reference TRBV5-1 and TRBJ1-1, the complete variable domain is KAGVTQTPRYLIKTRGQQVTLSCSPISGHRSVSWYQQTPGQGLQFLFEYFSETQRNKGNFPGRFSGRQFSNSRSEMNVSTLELGDSALYLCASSLGPSANTEAFFGQGTRLTVV.

V usage is TRBV13 and J usage is TRBJ2-1; TRBD2 matches at 8 bases. CDR3 length: 18 residues. Germline trimming cut 3 bases from V and 7 bases from J; bases unmatched to any gene: 17. From germline, CDR1 is PRHDT and CDR2 FYEKMQ (reference sequence). The CDR3 sequence: CASSLRERAGGHSNEQFF. The CDR3 region has the DNA TGTGCCAGCAGCTTGAGGGAAAGGGCGGGAGGCCACTCGAATGAGCAGTTCTTC.

This sequence joins TRBV12-3 or TRBV12-4 and TRBJ1-5, with D maybe TRBD1 (6 bases). V lost 6 bases and J lost 6, with 12 bases in between. The CDR3 loop spans 13 amino acids. CDR3: CASSWTAGQPQHF. In DNA, the CDR3 is TGTGCCAGCAGCTGGACAGCGGGTCAGCCCCAGCATTTT.

The CDR3 DNA reads TGTGCCAGCAGCCCCCCTCGCAGGGGGCCGCGGGACACTGAAGCTTTCTTT. It yields the protein CASSPPRRGPRDTEAFF. The J gene is TRBJ1-1, the V gene TRBV14; the match to TRBD1 covers 8 bases. The V and J ends lost 4 bases and 3 bases, in that order; junction bases with no gene match: 13. From germline, CDR1 is SGHDN and CDR2 FVKESK. The CDR3 has 17 amino acids.

The chain carries TRBV11-2 and TRBJ1-4; 8 positions match TRBD1. In germline, CDR1 is SGHAT, CDR2 FQNNGV. The V segment lost 5 bases and the J segment 8 bases; nucleotides outside the gene matches: 10. The CDR3 runs 15 residues. The CDR3 reads CASSDRQGRREKLFF. Here the CDR3 DNA reads TGTGCCAGCAGCGATCGACAGGGGAGGCGGGAAAAACTGTTTTTT.

The rearrangement links TRBV10-3 to TRBJ1-4, with a tentative D call TRBD1 (5 bases). Trimming took off 10 bases at V and 0 bases at J, with 15 bases between the two ends. CDR1 is ENHRY, CDR2 SYGVKD, per germline. The CDR3 totals 15 residues. Here the CDR3 DNA reads TGTGCCACCTCCAGGGAGCTAGCAACTAATGAAAAACTGTTTTTT. It yields the protein CATSRELATNEKLFF.

This clone was observed a handful of times. Other DNA sequences within the sample encode an identical CDR3. The CDR3 DNA reads as TGTGCCATCAGTGAGCAGGAGAACACTGAAGCTTTCTTT. Encoded protein: CAISEQENTEAFF. The chain combines TRBV10-3 with TRBJ1-1; D unclear. The CDR3 runs to 13 residues. CDR1 is ENHRY, CDR2 SYGVKD, per germline. V shed 2 bases and J shed 1 base, with 5 bases lying between them.

This sequence joins TRBV29-1 and TRBJ2-1; TRBD1 agrees at 9 bases. The germline V gene encodes CDR1 SQVTM and CDR2 ANQGSEA. The length of the CDR3 is 14 residues. Trimming removed 8 bases from V and 5 bases from J; junction bases left unmatched: 10. The CDR3, as DNA: TGCAGCTCCAAGAGGGGGACAGGGCACAATGAGCAGTTCTTC. Residues: CSSKRGTGHNEQFF.

This clone showed up just a few times. Germline and junction disagree at one end, which may indicate a read error. The chain has TRBV7-7 and TRBJ2-1; TRBD2 matches at 9 bases. Germline-derived CDR1 and CDR2 are SSHAT and FNYEAQ (reference sequence). This CDR3 contains 14 residues. CDR3 in amino acids: CASSPAGGYNEQFF. CDR3 coding DNA: TGTGCTAGCAGCCCAGCGGGGGGCTACAATGAGCAGTTCTTC.

The CDR3: CASSLGGGEKLFF. In DNA, the CDR3 is TGTGCCAGCAGTTTGGGGGGGGGTGAAAAACTGTTTTTT. The V and J genes are TRBV12-3 or TRBV12-4 and TRBJ1-4, with D possibly TRBD1 on 5 matching bases. CDR3 length equals 13 residues. V was cut by 3 bases and J by 7 bases, with 9 bases left in between.

V gene TRBV6-5 combines with J gene TRBJ2-7; D is unclear. The germline V gene has CDR1 MNHEY and CDR2 SVGAGI. Trimming took off 7 bases at V and 6 bases at J, with 10 bases between the two ends. This CDR3 is built from 11 residues. The CDR3 nucleotides are TGTGCCAGCACCTTGTCTTTCGAGCAGTACTTC. Translating gives CASTLSFEQYF.

The chain couples TRBV10-3 to TRBJ1-2, with D perhaps TRBD1 (5 bases). The V end was cut by 2 bases, the J end by 6 bases, with 10 bases between. The CDR3 spans 13 residues. The V gene's germline CDR1 is ENHRY and CDR2 SYGVKD. CDR3 in amino acids: CAISENLQDGYTF. In nucleotides, the CDR3 is TGTGCCATCAGTGAGAATCTACAGGATGGCTACACCTTC.

Comment on this clone: Within the sample, other DNA sequences also encode this same CDR3. The chain has TRBV12-3 or TRBV12-4 and TRBJ2-5; D unresolved. The CDR3 totals 11 residues. The V end was cut by 2 bases, the J end by 5 bases, with 3 bases between. CDR3 protein: CASSLRETQYF. The CDR3 DNA is TGTGCCAGCAGTTTAAGGGAGACCCAGTACTTC.

This sequence joins TRBV7-8 and TRBJ1-2; TRBD1 aligns across 7 bases. Germline V gene data show CDR1 as SGHVS and CDR2 as FQNEAQ. V trimming: 4 bases; J trimming: 5 bases; junction bases outside the gene matches: 10. The CDR3 covers 15 residues. CDR3 bases: TGTGCCAGCAGCTCGCGGACAGGAGCGCATTATGGCTACACCTTC. Its translation is CASSSRTGAHYGYTF. Together with reference TRBV7-8 and TRBJ1-2, the CDR3 gives the full variable domain: GAGVSQSPRYKVAKRGQDVALRCDPISGHVSLFWYQQALGQGPEFLTYFQNEAQLDKSGLPSDRFFAERPEGSVSTLKIQRTQQEDSAVYLCASSSRTGAHYGYTFGSGTRLTVV.

This clone was seen only a few times. The rearrangement joins TRBV18 to TRBJ2-3; 7 bases map to TRBD2. In germline, CDR1 is KGHSH, CDR2 LQKENI. This CDR3 region has 15 residues. J lost 7 bases, V lost 3 bases, and 10 bases had no gene match. The CDR3, as DNA: TGTGCCAGCTCACCTCCGACTAGCCCCGCATATACGCAGTATTTT. Translated, it gives CASSPPTSPAYTQYF.